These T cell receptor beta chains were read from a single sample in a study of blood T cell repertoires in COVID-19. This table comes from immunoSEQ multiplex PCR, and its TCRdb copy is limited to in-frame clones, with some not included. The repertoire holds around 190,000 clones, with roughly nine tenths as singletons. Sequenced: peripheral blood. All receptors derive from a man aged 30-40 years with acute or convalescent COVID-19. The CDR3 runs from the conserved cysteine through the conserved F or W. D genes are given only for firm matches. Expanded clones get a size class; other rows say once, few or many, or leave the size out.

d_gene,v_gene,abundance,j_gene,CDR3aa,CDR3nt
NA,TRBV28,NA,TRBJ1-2,CASSTRGYGYTF,TGTGCCAGCAGCACCCGGGGCTATGGCTACACCTTC
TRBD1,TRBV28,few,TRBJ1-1,CASSSIGGGSTEAFF,TGTGCCAGCAGTTCCATAGGGGGCGGTAGTACTGAAGCTTTCTTT
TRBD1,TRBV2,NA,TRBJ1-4,CASSEGQGREKLFF,TGTGCCAGCAGTGAGGGACAGGGGAGGGAAAAACTGTTTTTT
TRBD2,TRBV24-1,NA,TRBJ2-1,CATSVSAGESYNEQFF,TGTGCCACCAGTGTTTCGGCGGGAGAATCCTACAATGAGCAGTTCTTC
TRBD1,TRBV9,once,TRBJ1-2,CASSPDRGGYGYTF,TGTGCCAGCAGCCCGGACAGGGGTGGCTATGGCTACACCTTC
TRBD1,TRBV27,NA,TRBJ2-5,CASSLSRGQGEETQYF,TGTGCCAGCAGTTTATCGCGGGGACAGGGCGAAGAGACCCAGTACTTC
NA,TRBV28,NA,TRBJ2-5,CASSPWTKETQYF,TGTGCCAGCAGTCCCTGGACAAAAGAGACCCAGTACTTC
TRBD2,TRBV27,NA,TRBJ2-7,CASSRLAGVNEQYF,TGTGCCAGCAGTAGACTAGCGGGAGTTAACGAGCAGTACTTC
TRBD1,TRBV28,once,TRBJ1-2,CATWTGYGYTF,TGTGCCACCTGGACAGGCTATGGCTACACCTTC
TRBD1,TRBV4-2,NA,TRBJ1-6,CASSQERPGQRNSPLHF,TGTGCCAGCAGCCAAGAGAGGCCGGGACAGCGGAATTCACCCCTCCACTTT
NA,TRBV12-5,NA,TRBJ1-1,CASGLVWVLDRPNTEAFF,TGTGCTAGTGGTTTGGTATGGGTTCTTGACAGACCGAACACTGAAGCTTTCTTT
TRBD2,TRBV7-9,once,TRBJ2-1,CASRLTSGAYNEQFF,TGTGCCAGCAGGCTAACTAGCGGGGCCTACAATGAGCAGTTCTTC
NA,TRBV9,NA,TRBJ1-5,CASSAEPIQPQHF,TGTGCCAGCAGCGCCGAACCTATTCAGCCCCAGCATTTT
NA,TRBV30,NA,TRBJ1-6,CAWRSQGNSPLHF,TGTGCCTGGAGGTCGCAGGGGAATTCACCCCTCCACTTT